These 5 T cell receptor beta chains share one sample of origin, sequenced in a study of shared T cell receptors in the human thymus. Profiled with immunoSEQ multiplex PCR; TCRdb holds only in-frame clones, not every one. The table records over 650,000 clones, approximately 87% of them present only once. The data were also submitted as part of a second study, on human thymus T cells.

Sequenced input: thymocytes. The receptor source for this set is a boy younger than two with a congenital heart defect.

This clone was counted only a few times. This chain connects TRBV28 to TRBJ2-1, with a weak D call TRBD2 (7 bases). The CDR3 sequence is 14 residues long. Germline lookup yields CDR1 MDHEN and CDR2 SYDVKM. V shed 7 bases and J shed 8 bases, with 18 bases lying between them. The CDR3 DNA sequence: TGTGCCAGCACGGACGGCGGGGGCATCTATGAGCAGTTCTTC. It is translated as CASTDGGGIYEQFF.

A few counts support this clone. The chain links TRBV4-3 to TRBJ2-1; 7 bases agree with TRBD2. Trimming removed 4 bases from V and 8 bases from J; junction bases left unmatched: 11. This CDR3 comprises 15 residues. Per the germline V gene, CDR1 is LGHNA and CDR2 is YSLEER. The CDR3 DNA sequence: TGCGCCAGCAGCCTCGCCCTGGGGGGGGTGGATGAGCAGTTCTTC. Encoded protein: CASSLALGGVDEQFF.

In this sample, this clone turned up once. The genes are TRBV28 and TRBJ2-3, with 14 bases that match TRBD2. J was trimmed by 0 bases and V by 6 bases; bases with no gene match: 8. Germline CDR1 reads MDHEN; CDR2 reads SYDVKM. The CDR3 is made up of 18 amino acids. The CDR3 DNA sequence: TGTGCCAGCAGGACTAGCGGGGGGGAAAGATTTAGCACAGATACGCAGTATTTT. It yields the protein CASRTSGGERFSTDTQYF.

The rearrangement uses TRBV7-9 and TRBJ2-2; D is possibly TRBD2 (6 bases). The CDR3 totals 18 residues. Deletions cut 3 bases from V and 6 bases from J, with 23 bases between. The germline V gene encodes CDR1 SEHNR and CDR2 FQNEAQ (reference sequence). DNA for the CDR3: TGTGCCAGCAGCTTCGGTGAGGCGGGACTCCCGGTTCCCGGGGAGCTGTTTTTT. Residues: CASSFGEAGLPVPGELFF.

The V and J genes are TRBV6-1 and TRBJ1-2; TRBD1 is a possible D gene (6 bases). This CDR3 region has 14 residues. Per germline, CDR1 MNHNS and CDR2 SASEGT. The V end was cut by 4 bases, the J end by 6 bases, with 15 bases between. The chain's CDR3 is CASSVTGFPDGYTF. CDR3 DNA: TGTGCCAGCAGTGTTACAGGGTTTCCAGATGGCTACACCTTC.